Each of the 23 T cell receptor beta chains below was sequenced from the same sample in a study of blood T cell repertoires in COVID-19. Measured with immunoSEQ multiplex PCR; TCRdb has only the in-frame clones, and not every one. Of about 180,000 clones listed, roughly 90% are singletons. The material sequenced was peripheral blood. The receptor set was obtained from a woman aged 45-59 years with acute or convalescent COVID-19.

This CDR3 reads CASSPQTGDYGYTF. The CDR3 DNA sequence: TGTGCCAGCTCACCACAGACAGGGGACTATGGCTACACCTTC. The chain employs TRBV18 and TRBJ1-2, with 8 bases fitting TRBD1. In germline, CDR1 is KGHSH, CDR2 LQKENI. The CDR3 runs 14 residues. With V trimmed by 1 base and J by 3 bases, 1 base remained unmatched.

The chain recombines TRBV6-5 with TRBJ1-1; no clear D gene. The CDR3 runs to 13 residues. The ends were cut back, 7 bases at V and 5 bases at J, with 14 bases in the middle. Germline CDR1 is MNHEY and CDR2 is SVGAGI. The CDR3, as DNA: TGTGCCAGCACCCAGATGACGCGGACTGAAGCTTTCTTT. Protein product: CASTQMTRTEAFF.

This clone was counted once. The gene calls are TRBV7-2 and TRBJ2-1, with 8 bases that match TRBD2. The ends lost 4 bases at V and 9 bases at J; junction bases unmatched: 14. Germline V gene sequence: CDR1 SGHTA, CDR2 FQGNSA. The CDR3 extends over 16 amino acids. In nucleotides, the CDR3 is TGTGCCAGCAGCTACCTAGCGGGCCTAGCAGGTGGTGAGCAGTTCTTC. As protein: CASSYLAGLAGGEQFF.

The chain carries TRBV29-1 and TRBJ2-5; 7 bases line up with TRBD1. Germline lookup yields CDR1 SQVTM and CDR2 ANQGSEA. The CDR3 loop spans 13 amino acids. The junction had 8 bases not matched to a gene; V was cut back by 5 bases and J by 5 bases. The CDR3 bases are TGCAGCGTTTGGGACAGTCTGGGGGAGACCCAGTACTTC. This sequence encodes CSVWDSLGETQYF.

This chain joins TRBV11-2 and TRBJ2-1, with 9 bases identical to TRBD2. The CDR3 is 18 amino acids. V lost 1 base and J lost 2; bases outside the gene matches: 9. Germline CDR1 reads SGHAT; CDR2 reads FQNNGV. CDR3 sequence reads: CASSLGTLAGRTYNEQFF. The CDR3 DNA reads as TGTGCCAGCAGCTTAGGGACGCTAGCGGGAAGAACCTACAATGAGCAGTTCTTC.

The chain uses TRBV6-6 and TRBJ1-3, with D perhaps matching TRBD1 (6 bases). The CDR3 is made up of 13 amino acids. The germline V and J ends were trimmed by 4 bases and 7 bases, with 11 bases remaining between them. Per the germline V gene, CDR1 is MNHNY and CDR2 is SVGAGI (reference sequence). CDR3 region: CASSLGGGNTIYF. The CDR3 nucleotides are TGTGCCAGCAGTTTGGGAGGGGGGAACACCATATATTTT.

V and J are TRBV19 and TRBJ1-1, with D possibly being TRBD1 (5 bases). Trimming left V 0 bases short and J 3 bases short, with 5 bases between. CDR1 and CDR2 (germline): LNHDA, SQIVND (reference sequence). This CDR3 spans 13 amino acids. The chain's CDR3 is CASSIEGDTEAFF. The CDR3 coding sequence is TGTGCCAGTAGTATAGAAGGGGACACTGAAGCTTTCTTT.

The rearrangement joins TRBV11-2 to TRBJ1-4; D is ambiguous. The V and J ends lost 8 bases and 8 bases respectively, with 15 bases between them. Germline V gene sequence: CDR1 SGHAT, CDR2 FQNNGV. This CDR3 comprises 13 residues. CDR3 amino acids: CASAGESGEKLFF. The CDR3 DNA follows: TGTGCCAGCGCCGGAGAATCGGGAGAAAAACTGTTTTTT.

This chain uses TRBV5-6 with TRBJ1-2; no reliable D call. Trimming took off 1 base at V and 4 bases at J, with 8 bases between the two ends. This CDR3 region has 13 residues. Germline V lookup: CDR1 SGHDT, CDR2 YYEEEE. The CDR3 spells CASSLLTVYGYTF. The DNA for the CDR3 is TGTGCCAGCAGCTTGCTAACAGTCTATGGCTACACCTTC.

The V and J genes are TRBV3-1 (or the pseudogene TRBV3-2) and TRBJ2-7; TRBD2 might be the D (6 bases). V lost 4 bases and J lost 0, with 10 bases in between. Germline lookup yields CDR1 LGHDT and CDR2 YNNKEL (reference sequence). This CDR3 spans 14 amino acids. The CDR3 sequence is CASSLSGSSYEQYF. Written as DNA, the CDR3 is TGTGCCAGCAGCCTAAGCGGGTCCTCCTACGAGCAGTACTTC.

V gene TRBV19 combines with J gene TRBJ2-7, with D tentatively TRBD2 (6 bases). This CDR3 region has 15 residues. The germline CDR1 and CDR2 sequences are LNHDA and SQIVND (reference sequence). Trimming cost V 1 base and J 3 bases, with 13 bases left between them. The CDR3 nucleotides read TGTGCCAGTAGTATAGCTACTCTAGCGATCTACGAGCAGTACTTC. This translates into CASSIATLAIYEQYF.

V usage is TRBV6-5 and J usage is TRBJ1-5, with TRBD1 matching over 7 bases. The germline gives CDR1 MNHEY, CDR2 SVGAGI. Germline trimming cut 6 bases from V and 1 base from J; bases unmatched to any gene: 3. This CDR3 has 14 residues. This CDR3 reads CASSPGQSNQPQHF. The CDR3 coding sequence is TGTGCCAGCAGCCCGGGACAGAGCAATCAGCCCCAGCATTTT.

Remarks on this clone: The junction departs from germline at one end; a sequencing error may be responsible. The rearrangement uses TRBV30 and TRBJ1-3; 8 bases fit TRBD1. The CDR3 covers 12 residues. Germline lookup yields CDR1 GTSNPN and CDR2 SVGIG (reference sequence). CDR3 coding DNA: TGTGCCTGGACCAGGGACAGGAGGTCCCTAGATTTT. As protein: CAWTRDRRSLDF.

The chain couples TRBV25-1 to TRBJ1-2, with TRBD1 matching over 9 bases. Per germline, CDR1 MGHDK and CDR2 SYGVNS. The CDR3 has 15 residues. The junction had 6 bases not matched to a gene; V was cut back by 5 bases and J by 2 bases. CDR3 residues: CASSFRQGGNYGYTF. CDR3 DNA: TGTGCCAGCAGTTTCCGACAGGGGGGCAACTATGGCTACACCTTC.

The V call is TRBV6-2 or TRBV6-3, the J call TRBJ1-1; D is perhaps TRBD1 (6 bases). Looked up from germline, CDR1 is MNHEY and CDR2 is SVGEGT. V lost 4 bases, J lost 6 bases, and 30 bases lay in between. The CDR3 length is 19 residues. In nucleotides, the CDR3 is TGTGCCAGCAGTTCTGGGAAAACAGGGAGAGGATTATTGGGGGCTGAAGCTTTCTTT. Protein: CASSSGKTGRGLLGAEAFF.

The gene calls are TRBV14 and TRBJ2-3; 10 positions agree with TRBD2. There are 15 residues in the CDR3. The germline V gene has CDR1 SGHDN and CDR2 FVKESK. With V trimmed by 0 bases and J by 11 bases, 8 bases remained unmatched. The CDR3 protein is CASSQDWASGSRQYF. Written as DNA, the CDR3 is TGTGCCAGCAGCCAAGATTGGGCTAGCGGGAGTCGGCAGTATTTT.

This sequence joins TRBV27 and TRBJ2-1, with D possibly being TRBD2 (5 bases). Germline assignment: CDR1 MNHEY and CDR2 SMNVEV (reference sequence). Trimming pared 7 bases from V and 3 bases from J, leaving 10 bases between. CDR3 length equals 13 residues. CDR3 coding DNA: TGTGCCAGCATTGGACTGGACTACAATGAGCAGTTCTTC. Translating gives CASIGLDYNEQFF.

The CDR3, as DNA: TGTGCCAGCAGCTCCGATAGCGGGAGGGCCATAGGGGAGCAGTTCTTC. The encoded protein is CASSSDSGRAIGEQFF. V and J are TRBV5-6 and TRBJ2-1, with 11 bases aligning to TRBD2. J was trimmed by 10 bases and V by 3 bases; bases with no gene match: 12. CDR1 is SGHDT, CDR2 YYEEEE, per germline. This CDR3 has 16 amino acids.

The chain's CDR3 is CASSPRDRGLFGYNEQFF. The DNA of the CDR3 is TGCGCCAGCAGCCCCCGGGACAGGGGGCTTTTCGGGTACAATGAGCAGTTCTTC. The chain carries TRBV5-1 and TRBJ2-1; TRBD1 aligns across 12 bases. The CDR3 covers 18 residues. The V and J ends lost 4 bases and 4 bases, in that order; junction bases with no gene match: 12. Looked up from germline, CDR1 is SGHRS and CDR2 is YFSETQ. Complete variable domain (other parts from reference TRBV5-1 and TRBJ2-1): KAGVTQTPRYLIKTRGQQVTLSCSPISGHRSVSWYQQTPGQGLQFLFEYFSETQRNKGNFPGRFSGRQFSNSRSEMNVSTLELGDSALYLCASSPRDRGLFGYNEQFFGPGTRLTVL.

The chain recombines TRBV7-9 with TRBJ2-7; TRBD1 agrees at 8 bases. The CDR3 contains 16 residues. The junction had 11 bases not matched to a gene; V was cut back by 3 bases and J by 4 bases. The germline V gene has CDR1 SEHNR and CDR2 FQNEAQ (reference sequence). The CDR3 here is CASSFPGGTGVYEQYF. The CDR3 DNA follows: TGTGCCAGCAGCTTCCCAGGGGGGACAGGTGTTTACGAGCAGTACTTC.

The gene calls are TRBV28 and TRBJ2-7, with TRBD2 matching over 9 bases. The V and J ends lost 4 bases and 6 bases, in that order; junction bases with no gene match: 13. The CDR3 runs to 16 residues. CDR1 is MDHEN and CDR2 is SYDVKM in the germline V gene. CDR3 DNA sequence: TGTGCCAGCAGTTCCCACCCGGGACTAGCCGCCCTCGAGCAGTACTTC. Amino acid sequence: CASSSHPGLAALEQYF.

The chain links TRBV5-1 to TRBJ2-3; a weak D match, TRBD2 (6 bases). CDR1 is SGHRS, CDR2 YFSETQ, per germline. V shed 0 bases and J shed 5 bases, with 10 bases lying between them. The CDR3 contains 14 residues. The CDR3 nucleotides are TGCGCCAGCAGCTTGGTAGTGGGGGGAGATACGCAGTATTTT. This sequence encodes CASSLVVGGDTQYF.

This chain links TRBV12-3 or TRBV12-4 with TRBJ1-1, with TRBD1 identical over 8 bases. The CDR3 consists of 13 residues. Trimming removed 6 bases from V and 5 bases from J; junction bases left unmatched: 5. In nucleotides, the CDR3 is TGTGCCAGCAGCGGACAGGGTTGGACTGAAGCTTTCTTT. Translated: CASSGQGWTEAFF.